A single sample gave rise to the 32 T cell receptor beta chains below, sequenced in a study of blood T cell repertoires in COVID-19. Here immunoSEQ multiplex PCR was the method, and the copy in TCRdb shows in-frame clones only, minus some. The sample yields 250,000 to 350,000 clones, around 89% seen once. Material for sequencing was peripheral blood. Receptors were obtained from a woman aged 45-65 years with COVID-19, enrolled during active disease.

This chain joins TRBV5-1 and TRBJ1-4; D is perhaps TRBD1 (5 bases). Trimming cost V 4 bases and J 6 bases, with 16 bases left between them. The CDR3 has 15 residues. Germline assignment: CDR1 SGHRS and CDR2 YFSETQ. The CDR3 reads CASSTTGRGDEKLFF. The CDR3 DNA is TGCGCCAGCAGCACTACAGGCCGCGGGGATGAAAAACTGTTTTTT. Full variable domain (outside the CDR3, taken from reference TRBV5-1 and TRBJ1-4): KAGVTQTPRYLIKTRGQQVTLSCSPISGHRSVSWYQQTPGQGLQFLFEYFSETQRNKGNFPGRFSGRQFSNSRSEMNVSTLELGDSALYLCASSTTGRGDEKLFFGSGTQLSVL.

This chain joins TRBV20-1 and TRBJ2-1, with TRBD2 matching 10 bases. Per the germline V gene, CDR1 is DFQATT and CDR2 is SNEGSKA (reference sequence). This CDR3 spans 15 amino acids. The V segment lost 3 bases and the J segment 9 bases; nucleotides outside the gene matches: 11. CDR3 amino acids: CSASLTSGKGGEQFF. The CDR3 DNA follows: TGCAGTGCTAGTCTTACTAGCGGGAAAGGAGGTGAGCAGTTCTTC.

This chain links TRBV6-2 or TRBV6-3 with TRBJ2-3; the D is unclear. This CDR3 has 11 amino acids. CDR1 MNHEY and CDR2 SVGEGT come from the germline V gene. V was pared by 2 bases and J by 6 bases, with 3 bases between. CDR3 protein: CASSYPDTQYF. The CDR3 DNA is TGTGCCAGCAGTTACCCGGATACGCAGTATTTT.

The V gene is TRBV7-8, the J gene TRBJ2-5, with D maybe TRBD2 (5 bases). The CDR3 is 14 residues long. V was clipped by 5 bases and J by 2 bases, with 12 bases between them. In germline, CDR1 is SGHVS, CDR2 FQNEAQ. The CDR3 spells CASSAKRLQETQYF. Written as DNA, the CDR3 is TGTGCCAGCAGCGCAAAGCGGTTGCAAGAGACCCAGTACTTC.

DNA for the CDR3: TGTGCCAGCAGCCGGACTAGCCGATCCCGGGGGGAGCAGTACTTC. This sequence encodes CASSRTSRSRGEQYF. J is TRBJ2-7 and V is TRBV3-1 (or the pseudogene TRBV3-2); the match to TRBD2 covers 8 bases. Germline CDR1 reads LGHDT; CDR2 reads YNNKEL (reference sequence). V was pared by 4 bases and J by 7 bases, with 12 bases of the junction left unmatched. The CDR3 extends over 15 amino acids.

In its sample, this clone was seen once. V usage is TRBV10-2 and J usage is TRBJ2-3; no firm D call. The CDR3 has 11 residues. Deletions cut 8 bases from V and 6 bases from J, with 9 bases between. Germline lookup yields CDR1 WSHSY and CDR2 SAAADI. The CDR3 sequence is CASGAPDTQYF. CDR3 DNA: TGCGCCAGCGGAGCCCCGGATACGCAGTATTTT.

The rearrangement links TRBV5-4 to TRBJ2-7, with TRBD2 matching 7 bases. V gave up 4 bases and J gave up 4 bases; unmatched junction bases: 5. CDR1 is SGHNT, CDR2 YYREEE, per germline (reference sequence). This CDR3 comprises 13 residues. In DNA form, the CDR3 reads TGTGCCAGCAGCCTCTGGGGGGGGTACGAGCAGTACTTC. This sequence encodes CASSLWGGYEQYF.

The chain has TRBV10-1 and TRBJ2-1; 7 bases fit TRBD1. From germline, CDR1 is WNHNN and CDR2 SYGVQD (reference sequence). V trimming: 4 bases; J trimming: 9 bases; junction bases outside the gene matches: 6. This CDR3 comprises 13 residues. CDR3 DNA sequence: TGCGCCAGCAGTGGCCGGACAGGTAGTGAGCAGTTCTTC. Amino acids: CASSGRTGSEQFF.

The chain joins TRBV9 to TRBJ2-5; D possibly corresponds to TRBD2 (6 bases). Trimming pared 3 bases from V and 1 base from J, leaving 16 bases between. Germline V lookup: CDR1 SGDLS, CDR2 YYNGEE. This CDR3 spans 16 amino acids. CDR3 DNA sequence: TGTGCCAGCAGCGGCCGGGTTCGCGGGACCCAAGAGACCCAGTACTTC. It codes for CASSGRVRGTQETQYF.

The sample holds one count of this clone. This chain links TRBV24-1 with TRBJ1-2; unclear D gene. V was trimmed by 2 bases and J by 4 bases, leaving 10 bases between them. Germline-derived CDR1 and CDR2 are KGHDR and SFDVKD. This CDR3 region has 14 residues. The CDR3 region is CATSDYTLGYGYTF. The CDR3 nucleotides read TGTGCCACCAGTGATTATACCCTCGGCTATGGCTACACCTTC.

Here the CDR3 DNA reads TGTGCCAGCAGCCATAGGGAGTTTAGCACAGATACGCAGTATTTT. It translates to CASSHREFSTDTQYF. The chain joins TRBV9 to TRBJ2-3; D is perhaps TRBD2 (5 bases). CDR3 length: 15 amino acids. Trimming removed 4 bases at V and 0 bases at J, with 12 bases between. Germline-derived CDR1 and CDR2 are SGDLS and YYNGEE.

This sequence joins TRBV4-1 and TRBJ2-7; tentatively, D is TRBD2 (7 bases). Trimming stripped 2 bases from V and 1 base from J, with 12 bases between. The germline gives CDR1 MGHRA, CDR2 YSYEKL. The CDR3 covers 15 residues. CDR3 loop: CASSQSRGASYEQYF. The CDR3 DNA is TGCGCCAGCAGCCAATCTCGGGGGGCTTCCTACGAGCAGTACTTC.

The V gene is TRBV11-2, the J gene TRBJ2-5; the match to TRBD1 covers 8 bases. In germline, CDR1 is SGHAT, CDR2 FQNNGV. The CDR3 spans 15 residues. With V trimmed by 3 bases and J by 5 bases, 8 bases remained unmatched. In DNA, the CDR3 is TGTGCCAGCAGCTTGGACAGGGTGAATACGGAGACCCAGTACTTC. The encoded protein is CASSLDRVNTETQYF.

V usage is TRBV15 and J usage is TRBJ2-1, with D possibly matching TRBD2 (6 bases). Germline lookup yields CDR1 LNHNV and CDR2 YYDKDF (reference sequence). V was trimmed by 3 bases and J by 6 bases, leaving 6 bases between them. The length of the CDR3 is 12 residues. Here the CDR3 reads CATSRGGNEQFF. Written as DNA, the CDR3 is TGTGCCACCAGCAGGGGGGGCAATGAGCAGTTCTTC.

Remarks on this clone: The same CDR3 arises from other DNA sequences in this sample as well. The chain links TRBV19 to TRBJ2-7, with TRBD1 matching over 7 bases. Germline trimming cut 3 bases from V and 4 bases from J; bases unmatched to any gene: 3. The CDR3 has 13 residues. Germline V gene data show CDR1 as LNHDA and CDR2 as SQIVND (reference sequence). In DNA, the CDR3 is TGTGCCAGTAGTATCGACAGGGAGTACGAGCAGTACTTC. Residues: CASSIDREYEQYF.

J is TRBJ1-2 and V is TRBV20-1; TRBD1 is a possible D gene (5 bases). Trimming took 3 bases from V and 6 from J, leaving 17 bases between them. The CDR3 is 14 residues long. CDR1 is DFQATT, CDR2 SNEGSKA, per germline (reference sequence). In DNA form, the CDR3 reads TGCAGTGCTAGTCGGGGGGGAGTTTTAGATGGCTACACCTTC. This translates into CSASRGGVLDGYTF.

The rearrangement joins TRBV25-1 to TRBJ2-2; 7 nucleotides match TRBD2. CDR3 size: 13 residues. The germline CDR1 and CDR2 sequences are MGHDK and SYGVNS. V was clipped by 4 bases and J by 6 bases; unmatched bases: 2. The CDR3 loop reads CASSGAGSGELFF. The CDR3 DNA reads as TGTGCCAGCAGTGGAGCGGGATCCGGGGAGCTGTTTTTT.

V and J are TRBV7-2 and TRBJ2-1; D perhaps matches TRBD2 (5 bases). CDR3 length: 16 residues. The V gene's germline CDR1 is SGHTA and CDR2 FQGNSA. Trimming removed 5 bases at V and 1 base at J, with 15 bases between. This CDR3 reads CASSRGVDPSYNEQFF. The CDR3 bases are TGTGCCAGCAGCCGGGGTGTGGACCCTTCCTACAATGAGCAGTTCTTC.

As to this clone: The sample has other DNA sequences that encode this CDR3 too. The chain combines TRBV11-3 with TRBJ2-5; 15 nucleotides match TRBD2. Germline-derived CDR1 and CDR2 are SGHNT and YENEEA. Unmatched junction bases numbered 9, after V lost 5 bases and J lost 5 bases. The CDR3 has 17 amino acids. CDR3 in DNA: TGTGCCAGCAGCCCTCGGACTAGCGGGAGGGCACGGGAGACCCAGTACTTC. This gives the protein CASSPRTSGRARETQYF.

The J gene is TRBJ2-3, the V gene TRBV27; 11 bases are a match to TRBD2. V lost 5 bases to trimming and J lost 4 bases; unmatched junction nucleotides: 5. Germline V CDR1 and CDR2: MNHEY, SMNVEV (reference sequence). There are 15 residues in the CDR3. CDR3 bases: TGTGCCAGCAGTCAACTAGCGGGAGACCCAGATACGCAGTATTTT. It yields the protein CASSQLAGDPDTQYF.

The V and J genes are TRBV24-1 and TRBJ2-3; 7 bases fit TRBD1. This CDR3 is built from 16 residues. V lost 4 bases and J lost 0; bases outside the gene matches: 6. Germline CDR1 and CDR2: KGHDR and SFDVKD. This CDR3 is CATSERRDSSTDTQYF. For the CDR3, the DNA is TGTGCCACCAGTGAAAGACGGGACAGTAGCACAGATACGCAGTATTTT.

The chain has TRBV5-1 and TRBJ1-2; D ambiguous. This CDR3 region has 14 residues. V lost 5 bases, J lost 4 bases, and 15 bases lay in between. In germline, CDR1 is SGHRS, CDR2 YFSETQ. The CDR3 DNA sequence: TGCGCCAGCAGGTGGATCCCTGAGGTCTATGGCTACACCTTC. It translates to CASRWIPEVYGYTF.

This clone was seen only once. The rearrangement links TRBV4-2 to TRBJ1-3; the D is unclear. The V gene's germline CDR1 is LGHNA and CDR2 YNFKEQ. Trimming shortened V by 1 base and J by 0 bases, and 10 bases separated the two germline ends. CDR3 length: 16 amino acids. The CDR3 loop is CASSQVFAGSGNTIYF. The CDR3 bases are TGTGCCAGCAGCCAAGTCTTCGCGGGCTCTGGAAACACCATATATTTT.

The rearrangement uses TRBV2 and TRBJ2-6; D ambiguous. Trimming stripped 2 bases from V and 0 bases from J, with 2 bases between. Per germline, CDR1 SNHLY and CDR2 FYNNEI. The CDR3 totals 14 residues. The chain's CDR3 is CASSEHSGANVLTF. The CDR3 DNA reads as TGTGCCAGCAGTGAACACTCTGGGGCCAACGTCCTGACTTTC.

As to this clone: The same CDR3 arises from other DNA sequences in this sample as well. DNA of the CDR3: TGTGCCAGTAGTATAGCCTTACAAGAGACCCAGTACTTC. It codes for CASSIALQETQYF. The rearrangement joins TRBV19 to TRBJ2-5; unclear D gene. Germline assignment: CDR1 LNHDA and CDR2 SQIVND (reference sequence). This CDR3 spans 13 amino acids. Trimming removed 1 base at V and 2 bases at J, with 5 bases between.

This clone occurred once. This chain links TRBV24-1 with TRBJ2-1; D perhaps matches TRBD2 (7 bases). The germline gives CDR1 KGHDR, CDR2 SFDVKD. The CDR3 runs 13 residues. Trimming shortened V by 6 bases and J by 6 bases, and 11 bases separated the two germline ends. The DNA for the CDR3 is TGTGCCACCAGTCCAAGGGGGGGCAATGAGCAGTTCTTC. Its translation is CATSPRGGNEQFF.

The chain links TRBV4-3 to TRBJ1-2; the match to TRBD1 covers 8 bases. The J segment lost 6 bases and the V segment lost 1 base, leaving 4 bases of the junction unmatched. This CDR3 has 14 residues. Per germline, CDR1 LGHNA and CDR2 YSLEER. Here the CDR3 DNA reads TGCGCCAGCAGCCAAGTGCCACAGGGGGATGGCTACACCTTC. Protein product: CASSQVPQGDGYTF.

The chain has TRBV6-5 and TRBJ2-7, with D maybe TRBD2 (6 bases). The CDR3 is 14 residues long. In germline, CDR1 is MNHEY, CDR2 SVGAGI. V was clipped by 6 bases and J by 7 bases, with 19 bases between them. DNA for the CDR3: TGTGCCAGCAGGATGGAGGGATCTACGTCGGAGCAGTACTTC. Amino acids: CASRMEGSTSEQYF.

V is TRBV12-5 and J is TRBJ1-1, with 8 bases lining up with TRBD1. CDR3 length: 15 residues. Germline lookup yields CDR1 LGHNT and CDR2 FRNRAP. V trimming: 2 bases; J trimming: 3 bases; junction bases outside the gene matches: 5. CDR3 coding DNA: TGTGCTAGTGGTTTGCCCGGACAGGGATACACTGAAGCTTTCTTT. Translation: CASGLPGQGYTEAFF.

The chain joins TRBV18 to TRBJ2-3, with 12 bases fitting TRBD2. This CDR3 has 17 residues. Germline V gene lookup returns CDR1 KGHSH and CDR2 LQKENI. Trimming at V came to 1 base and at J to 5 bases, leaving 7 bases not matched to a gene. The CDR3 sequence: CASSPRTSGIVRDTQYF. The DNA of the CDR3 is TGTGCCAGCTCACCACGGACTAGCGGGATAGTCAGAGATACGCAGTATTTT.

This clone was counted once. This chain uses TRBV11-2 with TRBJ2-3; TRBD2 aligns across 9 bases. The ends lost 4 bases at V and 2 bases at J; junction bases unmatched: 16. The germline V gene has CDR1 SGHAT and CDR2 FQNNGV. The CDR3 loop spans 19 amino acids. Written as DNA, the CDR3 is TGTGCCAGCAGCTCCTCCCCCCTTAGCGGGAGTAGTCACACAGATACGCAGTATTTT. This translates into CASSSSPLSGSSHTDTQYF.

The chain couples TRBV6-2 or TRBV6-3 to TRBJ1-2; TRBD1 aligns across 10 bases. Germline CDR1 and CDR2: MNHEY and SVGEGT. V dropped 5 bases and J dropped 4; count of bases not matched to a gene: 13. The CDR3 consists of 17 residues. The CDR3 spells CASSANIRDRGLYGYTF. The DNA for the CDR3 is TGTGCCAGCAGTGCTAATATCCGGGACAGGGGCCTCTATGGCTACACCTTC.